This entry describes one T cell receptor (beta chain). What it binds is not known. Template-switching 5'RACE yielded the TCR cDNA; a universal primer site and UMIs were added in the process. TCRdb reanalysed the 5' RACE reads using MiXCR and keeps one entry per CDR3 protein. The data hold about 350,000 distinct CDR3 sequences, with 4.1% observed a single time. Germline-derived CDR1 and CDR2 are GTSNPN and SVGIG (reference sequence). The CDR3 sequence is 13 residues long. V was trimmed by 3 bases and J by 6 bases, leaving 12 bases between them. The record originates from a study of T cells after yellow fever vaccination. General study results and limits: At 95% to 97% for CD4 and about 87% for CD8, most primary-vaccination clones showed up again after the booster.

The V call is TRBV30, the J call TRBJ1-5; no reliable D call. Sequenced here: PBMCs, sampled 5 days after the yellow fever booster vaccination. The sequence was obtained from a man in his late teens or twenties who received the YFV17D yellow fever vaccine. The CDR3 nucleotides read TGTGCCTGGAGCCCGACCCGGGTTCAGCCCCAGCATTTT. Translation: CAWSPTRVQPQHF. The variable domain in full, completed from reference TRBV30 and TRBJ1-5, reads SQTIHQWPATLVQPVGSPLSLECTVEGTSNPNLYWYRQAAGRGLQLLFYSVGIGQISSEVPQNLSASRPQDRQFILSSKKLLLSDSGFYLCAWSPTRVQPQHFGDGTRLSIL.